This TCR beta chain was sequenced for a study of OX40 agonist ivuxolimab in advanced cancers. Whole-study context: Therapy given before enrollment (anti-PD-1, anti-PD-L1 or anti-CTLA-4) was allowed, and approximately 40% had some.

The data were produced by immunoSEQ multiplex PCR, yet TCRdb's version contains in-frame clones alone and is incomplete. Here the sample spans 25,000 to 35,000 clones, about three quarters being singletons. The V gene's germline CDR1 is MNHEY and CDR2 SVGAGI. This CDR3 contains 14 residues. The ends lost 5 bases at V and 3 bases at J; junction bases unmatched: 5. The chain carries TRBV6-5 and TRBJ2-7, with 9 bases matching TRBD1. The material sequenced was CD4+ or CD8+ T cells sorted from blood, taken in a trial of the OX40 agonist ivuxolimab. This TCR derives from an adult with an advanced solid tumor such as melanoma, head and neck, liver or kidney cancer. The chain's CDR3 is CASSRDRDVYEQYF. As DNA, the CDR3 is TGTGCCAGCAGTCGGGACAGGGATGTCTACGAGCAGTACTTC.